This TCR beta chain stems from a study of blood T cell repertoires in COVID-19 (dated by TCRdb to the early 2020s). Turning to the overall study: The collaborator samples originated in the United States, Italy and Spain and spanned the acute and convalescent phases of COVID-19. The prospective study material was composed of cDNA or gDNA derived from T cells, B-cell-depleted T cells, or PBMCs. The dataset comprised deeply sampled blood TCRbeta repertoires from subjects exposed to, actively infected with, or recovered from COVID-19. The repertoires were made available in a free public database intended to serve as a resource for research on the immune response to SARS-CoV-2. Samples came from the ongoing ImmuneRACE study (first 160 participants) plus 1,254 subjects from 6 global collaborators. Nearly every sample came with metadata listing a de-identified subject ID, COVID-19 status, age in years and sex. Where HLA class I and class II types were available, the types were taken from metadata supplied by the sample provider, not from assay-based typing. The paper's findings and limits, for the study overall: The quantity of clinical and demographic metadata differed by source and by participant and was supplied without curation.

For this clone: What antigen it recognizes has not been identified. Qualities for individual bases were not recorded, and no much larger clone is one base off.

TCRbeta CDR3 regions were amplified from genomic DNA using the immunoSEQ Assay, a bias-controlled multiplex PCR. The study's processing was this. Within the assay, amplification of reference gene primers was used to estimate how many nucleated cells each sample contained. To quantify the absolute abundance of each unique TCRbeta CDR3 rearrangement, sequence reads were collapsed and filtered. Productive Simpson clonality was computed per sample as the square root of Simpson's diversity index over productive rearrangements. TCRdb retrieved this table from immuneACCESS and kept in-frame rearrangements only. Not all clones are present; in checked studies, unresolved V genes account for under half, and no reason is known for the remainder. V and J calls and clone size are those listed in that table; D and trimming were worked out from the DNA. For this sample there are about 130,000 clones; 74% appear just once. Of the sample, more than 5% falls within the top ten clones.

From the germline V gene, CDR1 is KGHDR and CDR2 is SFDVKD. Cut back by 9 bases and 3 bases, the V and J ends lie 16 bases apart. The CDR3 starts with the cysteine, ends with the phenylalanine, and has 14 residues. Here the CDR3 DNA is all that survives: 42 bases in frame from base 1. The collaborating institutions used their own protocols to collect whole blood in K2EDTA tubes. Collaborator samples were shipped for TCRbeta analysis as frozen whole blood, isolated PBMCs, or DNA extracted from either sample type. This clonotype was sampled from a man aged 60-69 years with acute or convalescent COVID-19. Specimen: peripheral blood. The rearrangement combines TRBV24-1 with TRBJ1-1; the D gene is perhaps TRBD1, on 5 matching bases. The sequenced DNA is TGTGCCACCCGTCACGGGGGTAGGGACACTGAAGCTTTCTTT. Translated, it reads CATRHGGRDTEAFF.